This TCR beta chain was identified during a study of cytomegalovirus exposure and HLA in healthy donors. The study ran its PCR with 60 Vbeta and 13 Jbeta primers. The data were produced by immunoSEQ multiplex PCR, yet TCRdb's version contains in-frame clones alone and is incomplete. The sample lists about 150,000 clones, about 68% occurring once. Details on this clone: Its specificity is not known.

Germline assignment: CDR1 LNHDA and CDR2 SQIVND (reference sequence). Trimming took 5 bases from V and 7 from J, leaving 24 bases between them. This CDR3 has 17 amino acids. Study-level findings and limits: The HLA-A and HLA-B alleles of most subjects were reportedly predicted accurately from TCR beta sequences. A later analysis linked about 17,000 TCR beta sequences to HLA alleles at 0.05 false discovery rate.

Sequencing input: PBMCs. The chain links TRBV19 to TRBJ1-5; D unclear. The receptor comes from a young man in good health and CMV-seronegative. The chain's CDR3 is CASSLTLGQRGGQPQHF. CDR3 DNA sequence: TGTGCCAGTAGTCTCACCCTCGGCCAACGAGGTGGGCAGCCCCAGCATTTT.